This record concerns one T cell receptor (beta chain) sequence. No antigen is known for it. Germline V gene lookup returns CDR1 SEHNR and CDR2 FQNEAQ (reference sequence). The CDR3 is made up of 13 amino acids. Between the trimmed V and J ends, which lost 1 base and 12 bases, there was a span of 15 bases. This sample is part of a study of blood T cells in healthy people across ages. Study outcomes and limitations: Comparison with aged donors showed that long-lived donors had more naive CD4+ cells and higher diversity.

Combining a sample-barcoded 5' primer with a J-beta primer mix, a second PCR ran for roughly 6 to 12 cycles. In TCRdb, the 5' RACE reads were re-called with MiXCR into one record per CDR3 protein. The data contain 1,500,000 or so distinct CDR3 sequences, 59% of them seen just once; the ten biggest clones take up over 5%. Sequencing input: blood. V is TRBV7-9 and J is TRBJ1-2, with a possible D match to TRBD1 (5 bases). The source is a young man in good health. CDR3 in DNA: TGTGCCAGCAGCTTAGAGGGGCCAAGCGGCCACACCTTC. The encoded protein is CASSLEGPSGHTF.